What follows are 23 T cell receptor beta chains derived from one specimen sequenced in a study of T-cell reconstitution after alpha-beta-depleted transplantation in children. Researchers prepared the TCRbeta library using unique molecular identifiers, the study reports. Via MiXCR, TCRdb re-called the PCR reads, giving one row per CDR3 protein. The table lists about 980,000 distinct CDR3 sequences, about 29% of them singletons. Sequences were derived from PBMCs, mostly from graft donor cells, sampled 360 days after TCRalphabeta/CD19-depleted stem cell transplant. The source of these receptors is a boy in the first two years of life who had a stem cell transplant for SCID, so the T cells may come from the graft donor.

The gene calls are TRBV20-1 and TRBJ1-5; 7 nucleotides agree with TRBD1. This CDR3 has 15 residues. Germline V CDR1 and CDR2: DFQATT, SNEGSKA (reference sequence). Trimming at V came to 3 bases and at J to 5 bases, leaving 10 bases not matched to a gene. The CDR3 DNA reads TGCAGTGCTAGTGCAAGGACAGGAGATTATCAGCCCCAGCATTTT. Translating it yields CSASARTGDYQPQHF.

This sequence joins TRBV4-3 and TRBJ2-3, with D uncertain. V dropped 1 base and J dropped 3 bases, with 14 bases sitting between them. Per germline, CDR1 LGHNA and CDR2 YSLEER. The CDR3 has 16 residues. Written as DNA, the CDR3 is TGCGCCAGCAGCCAAGGTACCGCCTTGGAAACAGATACGCAGTATTTT. This translates into CASSQGTALETDTQYF.

This sequence joins TRBV20-1 and TRBJ2-5, with 8 bases matching TRBD2. The CDR3 sequence is 15 residues long. The J segment lost 0 bases and the V segment lost 4 bases, leaving 7 bases of the junction unmatched. CDR1 is DFQATT and CDR2 is SNEGSKA in the germline V gene (reference sequence). CDR3 protein: CSATLAGGDQETQYF. The CDR3 region has the DNA TGCAGTGCTACCCTCGCGGGGGGAGACCAAGAGACCCAGTACTTC.

This clonotype was detected only a few times. The DNA of the CDR3 is TGTGCCAGCTCACCTTTGACTAGCGGGAGCACAGATACGCAGTATTTT. Translated: CASSPLTSGSTDTQYF. The V call is TRBV18, the J call TRBJ2-3, with 10 bases identical to TRBD2. This CDR3 contains 16 residues. V was pared by 3 bases and J by 0 bases, with 3 bases of the junction left unmatched. The germline V gene encodes CDR1 KGHSH and CDR2 LQKENI.

The genes are TRBV5-1 and TRBJ2-5, with 10 bases lining up with TRBD2. With 5 bases clipped from V and 4 bases from J, the junction kept 8 bases outside the gene matches. The CDR3 covers 15 residues. Germline CDR1 reads SGHRS; CDR2 reads YFSETQ. CDR3 DNA sequence: TGCGCCAGCAGAGTGGGACTAGCGCATCCAGAGACCCAGTACTTC. Translating gives CASRVGLAHPETQYF.

This chain uses TRBV11-1 with TRBJ1-3; possibly TRBD1 for D (5 bases). Germline lookup yields CDR1 SGHAT and CDR2 FQDESV (reference sequence). CDR3 length: 14 residues. Trimming removed 5 bases at V and 1 base at J, with 9 bases between. The CDR3 coding sequence is TGTGCCAGCAGCGAAAGACAGTCTGGAAACACCATATATTTT. Translating it yields CASSERQSGNTIYF.

This clonotype was seen only once. The gene calls are TRBV7-2 and TRBJ2-1; TRBD1 aligns across 10 bases. The V gene's germline CDR1 is SGHTA and CDR2 FQGNSA. With V trimmed by 8 bases and J by 7 bases, 11 bases remained unmatched. The CDR3 has 15 residues. CDR3 nucleotides: TGTGCCAGCGGTTTTGGACAGGGGGTTCCTAATGAGCAGTTCTTC. Its protein is CASGFGQGVPNEQFF.

The chain couples TRBV4-1 to TRBJ2-3; D ambiguous. The CDR3 contains 13 residues. V lost 0 bases and J 6 bases, leaving 7 bases between the germline ends. Per germline, CDR1 MGHRA and CDR2 YSYEKL. The CDR3 DNA sequence: TGCGCCAGCAGCCAAGAGGTTGTGGATACGCAGTATTTT. Protein product: CASSQEVVDTQYF.

This clonotype was detected only a few times. The genes are TRBV15 and TRBJ2-1; 9 bases agree with TRBD1. Germline loops: CDR1 LNHNV, CDR2 YYDKDF (reference sequence). The CDR3 extends over 19 amino acids. V trimming: 0 bases; J trimming: 2 bases; junction bases outside the gene matches: 11. Here the CDR3 DNA reads TGTGCCACCAGCAGAGATCGAACCCACAGGGGGCGCCCCTACAATGAGCAGTTCTTC. It translates to CATSRDRTHRGRPYNEQFF.

In its sample, this clonotype was seen a few times. The CDR3 DNA reads TGCGCCAGCAGCCCCTGGCGGACGGGTGCCGACGAGCAGTACTTC. This sequence encodes CASSPWRTGADEQYF. The chain carries TRBV5-1 and TRBJ2-7; D not resolved. The CDR3 is made up of 15 amino acids. Deletions cut 4 bases from V and 5 bases from J, with 19 bases between. Germline V gene data show CDR1 as SGHRS and CDR2 as YFSETQ.

J is TRBJ2-1 and V is TRBV5-5, with D possibly TRBD2 on 6 matching bases. Trimming stripped 0 bases from V and 6 bases from J, with 10 bases between. The CDR3 runs 14 residues. Germline loops: CDR1 SGHKS, CDR2 YYEKEE (reference sequence). CDR3 protein: CASSLAWGVNEQFF. CDR3 nucleotide sequence: TGTGCCAGCAGCTTGGCATGGGGGGTCAATGAGCAGTTCTTC. The variable domain in full, with the rest retrieved from reference TRBV5-5 and TRBJ2-1, is DAGVTQSPTHLIKTRGQQVTLRCSPISGHKSVSWYQQVLGQGPQFIFQYYEKEERGRGNFPDRFSARQFPNYSSELNVNALLLGDSALYLCASSLAWGVNEQFFGPGTRLTVL.

The CDR3: CASSPRGNTGGDRLETQYF. CDR3 sequence (DNA): TGTGCCAGCTCACCGCGGGGAAACACAGGGGGCGATCGGTTGGAGACCCAGTACTTC. The V gene is TRBV18, the J gene TRBJ2-5, with TRBD1 matching 9 bases. V lost 3 bases, J lost 5 bases, and 19 bases stayed unmatched. This CDR3 has 19 amino acids. Germline V gene sequence: CDR1 KGHSH, CDR2 LQKENI.

The chain couples TRBV7-2 to TRBJ1-4; D gene unclear. The V and J ends lost 4 bases and 8 bases respectively, with 17 bases between them. This CDR3 is 15 amino acids long. Germline values: CDR1 SGHTA, CDR2 FQGNSA. In nucleotides, the CDR3 is TGTGCCAGCAGCTATCCAGAGGTGGGAAGGGAAAAACTGTTTTTT. Translation: CASSYPEVGREKLFF.

This chain connects TRBV10-3 to TRBJ2-7; D is perhaps TRBD1 (6 bases). The V gene's germline CDR1 is ENHRY and CDR2 SYGVKD. CDR3 length equals 15 residues. The ends were cut back, 8 bases at V and 2 bases at J, with 19 bases in the middle. The CDR3, as DNA: TGTGCCATCGGCGGTTGGGCAGGGGTTCCCTACGAGCAGTACTTC. Residues: CAIGGWAGVPYEQYF.

At least ten counts were recorded for this clonotype. The rearrangement joins TRBV12-3 or TRBV12-4 to TRBJ2-5, with TRBD1 matching 8 bases. The CDR3 runs 14 residues. Trimming at V came to 6 bases and at J to 2 bases, leaving 5 bases not matched to a gene. Here the CDR3 reads CASSFRGRQETQYF. The DNA for the CDR3 is TGTGCCAGCAGCTTCAGGGGGCGACAAGAGACCCAGTACTTC.

This clonotype was detected only a few times. The rearrangement uses TRBV18 and TRBJ2-7, with TRBD1 matching over 9 bases. The CDR3 spans 14 residues. Unmatched junction bases numbered 5, after V lost 6 bases and J lost 2 bases. In germline, CDR1 is KGHSH, CDR2 LQKENI. DNA of the CDR3: TGTGCCAGCTCGGGATGGGACAGGGCCTACGAGCAGTACTTC. It encodes CASSGWDRAYEQYF.

The V gene is TRBV20-1, the J gene TRBJ1-5, with 8 bases lining up with TRBD1. The germline gives CDR1 DFQATT, CDR2 SNEGSKA (reference sequence). The CDR3 is 16 amino acids. The J segment lost 0 bases and the V segment lost 4 bases, leaving 8 bases of the junction unmatched. CDR3 nucleotide sequence: TGCAGTGCTATGGACAGGGTGTCCTATAGCAATCAGCCCCAGCATTTT. It is translated as CSAMDRVSYSNQPQHF.

The chain is built from TRBV9 and TRBJ1-6; no clear D gene. The CDR3 contains 15 residues. Germline CDR1 and CDR2: SGDLS and YYNGEE. V was pared by 4 bases and J by 7 bases, with 15 bases between. This CDR3 reads CASSPRGVRNSPLHF. DNA of the CDR3: TGTGCCAGCAGCCCTCGTGGGGTGCGGAATTCACCCCTCCACTTT.

V is TRBV28 and J is TRBJ1-1; D ambiguous. This CDR3 contains 11 residues. Per germline, CDR1 MDHEN and CDR2 SYDVKM. V was shortened by 6 bases and J by 11 bases, with 13 bases between the two germline ends. The DNA for the CDR3 is TGTGCCAGCAGAAAGGGTCTACCGGCTTTCTTT. It codes for CASRKGLPAFF.

V and J are TRBV6-5 and TRBJ2-7; 11 nucleotides agree with TRBD2. This CDR3 spans 16 amino acids. V shed 0 bases, J shed 3 bases, and the junction held 4 bases outside the gene matches. CDR1 and CDR2 from the germline V gene are MNHEY and SVGAGI. In nucleotides, the CDR3 is TGTGCCAGCAGTTACTCCGCTAGCGGGGGGTTCTACGAGCAGTACTTC. Amino acids: CASSYSASGGFYEQYF.

CDR3 sequence: CASSPTEPGVTLNEQYF. CDR3 DNA sequence: TGTGCCAGCAGCCCTACAGAGCCGGGGGTGACATTGAACGAGCAGTACTTC. The chain employs TRBV7-6 and TRBJ2-7; maybe TRBD2 (6 bases). V lost 5 bases to trimming and J lost 5 bases, with 25 bases between them. The CDR3 extends over 17 amino acids. Germline assignment: CDR1 SGHVS and CDR2 FNYEAQ.

The chain combines TRBV10-3 with TRBJ1-1, with 10 nucleotides matching TRBD1. CDR3 length: 15 residues. With 4 bases clipped from V and 7 bases from J, the junction kept 9 bases outside the gene matches. Looked up from germline, CDR1 is ENHRY and CDR2 is SYGVKD. In DNA, the CDR3 is TGTGCCATCAGTGCGCCCGGGACAGGGGCTGGTGAAGCTTTCTTT. Its translation is CAISAPGTGAGEAFF.

This clonotype was seen only a few times. The chain combines TRBV20-1 with TRBJ2-7; 7 nucleotides match TRBD1. V was clipped by 4 bases and J by 3 bases; unmatched bases: 12. The length of the CDR3 is 15 residues. Looked up from germline, CDR1 is DFQATT and CDR2 is SNEGSKA (reference sequence). The CDR3 sequence: CSATPPRQGHYEQYF. In DNA form, the CDR3 reads TGCAGTGCTACTCCACCGCGACAGGGTCACTACGAGCAGTACTTC.